This is a list of T cell receptor beta chains from one sample in a study of blood T cell repertoires in COVID-19. Generated by immunoSEQ multiplex PCR, the TCRdb table keeps only in-frame clones and is missing some. The data show some 60,000 clones, approximately 80% seen once. The sample was peripheral blood. The receptors were sampled from a woman of 80 years or more with active or convalescent COVID-19. The CDR3 runs from the conserved cysteine through the conserved F or W. Each record gives: V gene, D gene, J gene, clone size, CDR3 protein, CDR3 DNA. A D gene is named only where the DNA matches it firmly. Size values are once, few and many counts, or a class for expanded clones, and some rows have none.

TRBV6-4	-	TRBJ2-7	-	CASRKKHRNEQYF	TGTGCCAGCAGAAAGAAACACCGAAACGAGCAGTACTTC
TRBV11-2	-	TRBJ1-5	-	CASTPTANQPQHF	TGTGCCAGCACCCCAACAGCCAATCAGCCCCAGCATTTT
TRBV10-3	TRBD2	TRBJ2-1	-	CAIKSGTSGSSYNEQFF	TGTGCCATCAAATCCGGGACTAGCGGTAGCTCCTACAATGAGCAGTTCTTC
TRBV3-1/TRBV3-2	TRBD2	TRBJ2-3	-	CASSQGGPGLAGADTQYF	TGTGCCAGCAGCCAAGGAGGTCCGGGACTAGCGGGGGCAGATACGCAGTATTTT
TRBV10-3	TRBD1	TRBJ1-5	-	CAISGGRGQDQPQHF	TGTGCCATCAGTGGTGGCAGGGGGCAGGACCAGCCCCAGCATTTT
TRBV19	-	TRBJ1-1	-	CASRVTGTEAFF	TGTGCCAGTAGGGTGACAGGCACTGAAGCTTTCTTT
TRBV29-1	TRBD1	TRBJ1-1	-	CSVVPGQGSETEAFF	TGCAGCGTAGTCCCGGGACAGGGTTCGGAGACTGAAGCTTTCTTT
TRBV7-6	TRBD2	TRBJ2-7	-	CASSPSSGGLYEQYF	TGTGCCAGCAGCCCCTCTAGCGGGGGGCTATACGAGCAGTACTTC
TRBV7-2	-	TRBJ2-2	-	CASSPRTSDTGELFF	TGTGCCAGCAGCCCCCGGACATCGGACACCGGGGAGCTGTTTTTT
TRBV2	TRBD1	TRBJ1-6	-	CASSKTGTGGNSPLHF	TGTGCCAGCAGTAAAACCGGGACAGGGGGCAATTCACCCCTCCACTTT
TRBV10-3	-	TRBJ1-1	-	CAIRELGTEAFF	TGTGCCATCAGGGAGCTCGGCACTGAAGCTTTCTTT
TRBV5-1	-	TRBJ2-6	few	CASSLPRVNSGANVLTF	TGCGCCAGCAGCCTACCCCGGGTAAACTCTGGGGCCAACGTCCTGACTTTC
TRBV7-2	TRBD2	TRBJ2-3	few	CASSLKLAWPDTQYF	TGTGCCAGCAGCTTAAAACTAGCGTGGCCAGATACGCAGTATTTT
TRBV5-1	-	TRBJ1-1	-	CASSLDPTGMNTEAFF	TGCGCCAGCAGCTTGGACCCTACAGGTATGAACACTGAAGCTTTCTTT
TRBV10-3	-	TRBJ2-1	-	CAISDSGKGGNNEQFF	TGTGCCATCAGTGATTCAGGGAAAGGGGGTAACAATGAGCAGTTCTTC
TRBV15	TRBD1	TRBJ2-7	-	CATSVGQGVYEQYF	TGTGCCACCAGCGTTGGACAGGGAGTCTACGAGCAGTACTTC
TRBV15	TRBD2	TRBJ2-2	-	CATSGTSGGRTGELFF	TGTGCCACCAGCGGAACTAGCGGGGGACGCACCGGGGAGCTGTTTTTT